This T cell receptor (beta chain) is drawn from a study of T cells in Graves' hyperthyroidism and ophthalmopathy. RNA transcripts provided the source from which TCR beta CDR3 regions were amplified. In the first-round RT-PCR of the TCR CDR3, the HTBI primer set was used. TCRdb recomputed calls from the multiplex PCR reads with MiXCR, one row per CDR3 protein. The sample lists around 240,000 distinct CDR3 sequences, 13% to 15% seen once, with about 14% in the top ten. Comments on this clonotype: Antigen specificity is unknown.

Findings and caveats of the study: Blood shared most expanded thyroid clonotypes above 0.001. A 13 V-J signature model discriminated ophthalmopathy versus stable hyperthyroidism.

Germline CDR1 and CDR2: SGHRS and YFSETQ. Trimming at V came to 1 base and at J to 4 bases, leaving 6 bases not matched to a gene. The CDR3 spans 16 residues. Reasons for excluding patients were uncontrolled infection, other autoimmune disease, pregnancy or lactation. Sequencing was carried out using blood. The TCR sequence derives from a middle-aged woman with Graves' hyperthyroidism that later progressed to Graves' ophthalmopathy. The genes are TRBV5-1 and TRBJ2-5; TRBD2 agrees at 11 bases. CDR3 in amino acids: CASSLTSGSGRETQYF. The DNA of the CDR3 is TGCGCCAGCAGCTTGACTAGCGGGAGTGGGCGAGAGACCCAGTACTTC. Full variable domain (remainder filled in from reference TRBV5-1 and TRBJ2-5): KAGVTQTPRYLIKTRGQQVTLSCSPISGHRSVSWYQQTPGQGLQFLFEYFSETQRNKGNFPGRFSGRQFSNSRSEMNVSTLELGDSALYLCASSLTSGSGRETQYFGPGTRLLVL.